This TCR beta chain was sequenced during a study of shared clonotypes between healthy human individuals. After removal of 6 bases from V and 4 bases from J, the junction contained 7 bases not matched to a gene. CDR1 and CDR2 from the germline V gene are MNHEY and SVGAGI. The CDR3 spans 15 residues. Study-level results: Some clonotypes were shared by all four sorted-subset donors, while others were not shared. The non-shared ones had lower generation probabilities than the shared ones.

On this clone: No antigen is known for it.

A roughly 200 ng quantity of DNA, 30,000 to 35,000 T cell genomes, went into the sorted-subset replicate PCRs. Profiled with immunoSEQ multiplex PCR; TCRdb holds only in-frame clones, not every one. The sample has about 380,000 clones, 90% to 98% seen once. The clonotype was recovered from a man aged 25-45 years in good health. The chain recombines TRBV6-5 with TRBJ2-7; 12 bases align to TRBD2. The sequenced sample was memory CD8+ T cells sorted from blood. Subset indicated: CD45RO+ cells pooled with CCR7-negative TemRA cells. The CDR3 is CASRPSSGRGYEQYF. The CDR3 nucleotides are TGTGCCAGCAGACCTTCTAGCGGGAGGGGGTACGAGCAGTACTTC.